This record looks at one T cell receptor (beta chain) sequence and its context. Its specificity is not known. This entry belongs to a study of T cell responses to AZD1222 COVID-19 vaccine. General study findings and limits: The peak T cell response came first, and repertoires were sampled only after it. Vaccination with two AZD1222 doses was followed by a rise in Spike-specific TCR breadth and depth.

Germline V gives CDR1 LGHNA, CDR2 YNFKEQ. The CDR3 covers 15 residues. Trimming pared 1 base from V and 8 bases from J, leaving 17 bases between. Libraries were prepared by immunoSEQ multiplex PCR; TCRdb keeps only in-frame clonotypes and omits some of them. The data contain some 95,000 clones, 85% to 90% of them singletons. This specimen consisted of peripheral blood, obtained on day 0 of MenACWY control vaccination. V and J are TRBV4-2 and TRBJ1-2; D uncertain. This TCR was recovered from an adult in good health. Here the CDR3 DNA reads TGTGCCAGCAGCCAAGGAGCTCCGGTTAACTTGGGCTACACCTTC. Amino acids: CASSQGAPVNLGYTF.